These 11 T cell receptor beta chains originate from one sample sequenced in a study of OX40 agonist ivuxolimab in advanced cancers. Produced via immunoSEQ multiplex PCR; TCRdb's table is partial and in-frame only. Here the sample spans 96,000 or so clones, roughly four fifths being singletons. This specimen consisted of CD4+ or CD8+ T cells sorted from blood, obtained in a trial of the OX40 agonist ivuxolimab. Receptors were obtained from an adult with an advanced solid tumor such as melanoma, head and neck, liver or kidney cancer.

The chain uses TRBV2 and TRBJ1-2; 7 bases map to TRBD1. Trimming at V came to 6 bases and at J to 4 bases, leaving 11 bases not matched to a gene. Germline V gene lookup returns CDR1 SNHLY and CDR2 FYNNEI. The CDR3 is 15 residues long. In DNA form, the CDR3 reads TGTGCCAGCAGCTCAGGGATAGGGGGCGCCTATGGCTACACCTTC. Encoded protein: CASSSGIGGAYGYTF. The complete variable domain, with remaining parts taken from reference TRBV2 and TRBJ1-2, reads EPEVTQTPSHQVTQMGQEVILRCVPISNHLYFYWYRQILGQKVEFLVSFYNNEISEKSEIFDDQFSVERPDGSNFTLKIRSTKLEDSAMYFCASSSGIGGAYGYTFGSGTRLTVV.

This clone was seen just once. This chain joins TRBV6-6 and TRBJ1-2, with a possible D match to TRBD1 (5 bases). The CDR3 has 11 amino acids. CDR1 and CDR2 (germline): MNHNY, SVGAGI (reference sequence). The ends were cut back, 8 bases at V and 10 bases at J, with 14 bases in the middle. CDR3 amino acids: CASAHQGPYTF. The CDR3 nucleotides read TGTGCCAGCGCACATCAGGGTCCCTACACCTTC.

Details on this clone: Other nucleotide sequences from this sample produce the same CDR3. The V and J genes are TRBV5-4 and TRBJ1-1; no clear D. Trimming cost V 6 bases and J 1 base, with 13 bases left between them. CDR3 size: 14 residues. Per the germline V gene, CDR1 is SGHNT and CDR2 is YYREEE (reference sequence). CDR3 sequence reads: CASNLQRSNTEAFF. CDR3 nucleotides: TGTGCCAGCAACCTACAGCGCTCGAACACTGAAGCTTTCTTT.

The gene calls are TRBV15 and TRBJ2-7, with TRBD2 matching 9 bases. Germline V lookup: CDR1 LNHNV, CDR2 YYDKDF (reference sequence). The V segment lost 0 bases and the J segment 4 bases; nucleotides outside the gene matches: 19. The CDR3 extends over 20 amino acids. CDR3 in DNA: TGTGCCACCAGCAGAGATGCCCTGGATGCCTTTACTAGCGGGTCTTACGAGCAGTACTTC. Amino acids: CATSRDALDAFTSGSYEQYF. The whole variable domain, filled in from reference TRBV15 and TRBJ2-7, reads DAMVIQNPRYQVTQFGKPVTLSCSQTLNHNVMYWYQQKSSQAPKLLFHYYDKDFNNEADTPDNFQSRRPNTSFCFLDIRSPGLGDTAMYLCATSRDALDAFTSGSYEQYFGPGTRLTVT.

The chain employs TRBV27 and TRBJ2-1, with D perhaps TRBD2 (5 bases). Germline assignment: CDR1 MNHEY and CDR2 SMNVEV (reference sequence). This CDR3 is built from 11 residues. Trimming took off 3 bases at V and 8 bases at J, with 5 bases between the two ends. CDR3 region: CASSLRDEQFF. CDR3 in DNA: TGTGCCAGCAGTTTGAGGGATGAGCAGTTCTTC.

V usage is TRBV4-1 and J usage is TRBJ2-3; TRBD1 matches at 7 bases. CDR3 length: 15 residues. V was pared by 0 bases and J by 4 bases, with 4 bases of the junction left unmatched. Germline V gene lookup returns CDR1 MGHRA and CDR2 YSYEKL. The CDR3, as DNA: TGCGCCAGCAGCCAAGAAGGCAGGGGGTCAGATACGCAGTATTTT. This encodes CASSQEGRGSDTQYF.

The V gene is TRBV25-1, the J gene TRBJ2-7, with 9 bases lining up with TRBD2. Trimming took 7 bases from V and 5 from J; bases not matched to a gene: 12. CDR3 length equals 15 residues. CDR1 and CDR2 from the germline V gene are MGHDK and SYGVNS. CDR3 residues: CASKESLAGPDEQYF. CDR3 in DNA: TGTGCCAGCAAAGAAAGCCTAGCGGGGCCAGACGAGCAGTACTTC.

V and J are TRBV9 and TRBJ1-5; D might be TRBD1 (6 bases). This CDR3 region has 15 residues. V gave up 4 bases and J gave up 2 bases, with 13 bases separating them. Germline CDR1 is SGDLS and CDR2 is YYNGEE. The CDR3 nucleotides are TGTGCCAGCAGCCGGGAGGGGGACGGCAATCAGCCCCAGCATTTT. It translates to CASSREGDGNQPQHF.

The chain recombines TRBV5-6 with TRBJ1-4; D is unresolved. CDR1 is SGHDT and CDR2 is YYEEEE in the germline V gene. The germline V and J ends were trimmed by 4 bases and 7 bases, with 14 bases remaining between them. The CDR3 extends over 14 amino acids. The CDR3 region has the DNA TGTGCCAGCAGCACCGGACCAGCCAGTGAAAAACTGTTTTTT. Translating gives CASSTGPASEKLFF.

CDR3 sequence reads: CASSRETYEQYF. The CDR3 DNA reads as TGTGCCAGCAGCCGTGAGACCTACGAGCAGTACTTC. The gene calls are TRBV7-9 and TRBJ2-5; unclear D gene. The DNA end is more similar to TRBJ2-7, so the J call may be wrong. The CDR3 consists of 12 residues. CDR1 and CDR2 from the germline V gene are SEHNR and FQNEAQ (reference sequence).

The genes are TRBV6-1 and TRBJ2-7; D not certain. CDR1 is MNHNS and CDR2 is SASEGT in the germline V gene. CDR3 length equals 14 residues. V shed 5 bases and J shed 3 bases, with 14 bases lying between them. The DNA of the CDR3 is TGTGCCAGCAGTCGGTCCACCCCAGTCTACGAGCAGTACTTC. It specifies CASSRSTPVYEQYF.